What follows are 17 T cell receptor beta chains derived from one specimen sequenced in a study of cytomegalovirus exposure and HLA in healthy donors. The PCR used 60 Vbeta and 13 Jbeta primers. Only in-frame clones appear in the TCRdb table, and some are missing; sequencing was by immunoSEQ multiplex PCR. This table has 120,000 to 150,000 clones, roughly 80% appearing once. Specimen: PBMCs. All receptors come from a male donor in good health and CMV-seronegative.

This chain uses TRBV5-6 with TRBJ2-3; 8 bases align to TRBD1. This CDR3 spans 17 amino acids. V trimming: 4 bases; J trimming: 0 bases; junction bases outside the gene matches: 10. Germline V gives CDR1 SGHDT, CDR2 YYEEEE. CDR3 nucleotide sequence: TGTGCCAGCAGCCGTGGGACAGGCCTATGGAGCACAGATACGCAGTATTTT. Amino acids: CASSRGTGLWSTDTQYF.

CDR3 sequence reads: CASSVVEGRYTEAFF. CDR3 DNA sequence: TGTGCCAGCAGCGTAGTGGAGGGTAGGTACACTGAAGCTTTCTTT. The chain has TRBV9 and TRBJ1-1; D uncertain. Germline CDR1 reads SGDLS; CDR2 reads YYNGEE. The CDR3 extends over 15 amino acids. Deletions cut 0 bases from V and 3 bases from J, with 12 bases between.

The V and J genes are TRBV15 and TRBJ2-1; 9 bases match TRBD2. The CDR3 is made up of 19 amino acids. The V and J ends lost 2 bases and 3 bases, in that order; junction bases with no gene match: 14. Germline V gives CDR1 LNHNV, CDR2 YYDKDF (reference sequence). This CDR3 is CATSRSRLVAGVVYNEQFF. For the CDR3, the DNA is TGTGCCACCAGCAGATCTCGGTTGGTAGCGGGAGTAGTCTACAATGAGCAGTTCTTC.

The chain recombines TRBV19 with TRBJ2-1; D not certain. There are 11 residues in the CDR3. Germline loops: CDR1 LNHDA, CDR2 SQIVND (reference sequence). Trimming shortened V by 6 bases and J by 4 bases, and 4 bases separated the two germline ends. CDR3 region: CASSKYNEQFF. The CDR3 nucleotides are TGTGCCAGTAGCAAATACAATGAGCAGTTCTTC. Filled out from reference TRBV19 and TRBJ2-1, the complete variable domain reads DGGITQSPKYLFRKEGQNVTLSCEQNLNHDAMYWYRQDPGQGLRLIYYSQIVNDFQKGDIAEGYSVSREKKESFPLTVTSAQKNPTAFYLCASSKYNEQFFGPGTRLTVL.

The chain is built from TRBV30 and TRBJ2-5; a weak D match, TRBD2 (7 bases). The V end was cut by 1 base, the J end by 1 base, with 10 bases between. The CDR3 contains 14 residues. Germline V gene lookup returns CDR1 GTSNPN and CDR2 SVGIG (reference sequence). The CDR3 coding sequence is TGTGCCTGGAGTGGGGGGGGCATCCAAGAGACCCAGTACTTC. It is translated as CAWSGGGIQETQYF.

This clone was recorded only once. The chain joins TRBV7-9 to TRBJ2-2, with no clear D. The CDR3 covers 14 residues. Trimming removed 0 bases from V and 6 bases from J, with 8 bases in between. In germline, CDR1 is SEHNR, CDR2 FQNEAQ (reference sequence). The CDR3 DNA is TGTGCCAGCAGCTTAGCCGCAGGTTCCGGGGAGCTGTTTTTT. Its translation is CASSLAAGSGELFF.

This clone has a handful of counts. The rearrangement uses TRBV6-1 and TRBJ1-1; 8 nucleotides match TRBD1. This CDR3 is built from 15 residues. Trimming took 3 bases from V and 2 from J; bases not matched to a gene: 5. Germline values: CDR1 MNHNS, CDR2 SASEGT. The CDR3 DNA reads as TGTGCCAGCAGTGAGAGGGGACAGGCAAACACTGAAGCTTTCTTT. As protein: CASSERGQANTEAFF.

V usage is TRBV7-2 and J usage is TRBJ2-7, with D unclear. The V end lost 3 bases, the J end lost 1 base, and 7 bases lay between the germline ends. This CDR3 spans 13 amino acids. CDR1 is SGHTA, CDR2 FQGNSA, per germline. The CDR3 loop reads CASSFLVSYEQYF. As DNA, the CDR3 is TGTGCCAGCAGCTTCCTAGTATCCTACGAGCAGTACTTC.

This clone showed up just a few times. The rearrangement uses TRBV2 and TRBJ2-1, with a possible D match to TRBD2 (7 bases). The CDR3 is 11 residues long. Trimming cost V 6 bases and J 12 bases, with 12 bases left between them. Per germline, CDR1 SNHLY and CDR2 FYNNEI. The CDR3 sequence: CASSVGGGQFF. The CDR3 DNA reads TGTGCCAGCAGCGTAGGGGGGGGGCAGTTCTTC.

The chain has TRBV14 and TRBJ2-1, with 13 bases lining up with TRBD2. This CDR3 contains 15 residues. With 5 bases clipped from V and 10 bases from J, the junction kept 8 bases outside the gene matches. CDR1 is SGHDN and CDR2 is FVKESK in the germline V gene. The CDR3 region is CASSTSGRAYGEQFF. CDR3 DNA: TGTGCCAGCAGCACTAGCGGGAGGGCCTACGGCGAGCAGTTCTTC. Together with reference TRBV14 and TRBJ2-1, the CDR3 gives the full variable domain: EAGVTQFPSHSVIEKGQTVTLRCDPISGHDNLYWYRRVMGKEIKFLLHFVKESKQDESGMPNNRFLAERTGGTYSTLKVQPAELEDSGVYFCASSTSGRAYGEQFFGPGTRLTVL.

This chain connects TRBV2 to TRBJ2-1; D might be TRBD1 (6 bases). This CDR3 contains 14 residues. V gave up 4 bases and J gave up 4 bases, with 11 bases separating them. CDR1 is SNHLY, CDR2 FYNNEI, per germline. This CDR3 is CASSVDRRYNEQFF. DNA for the CDR3: TGTGCCAGCAGTGTTGACAGGAGATACAATGAGCAGTTCTTC.

A word on this clone: Germline and junction disagree at one end, which may indicate a read error. CDR3 coding DNA: TGTTCCAGCAGCTTCTTCACAGATACGCAGTATTTT. Protein product: CSSSFFTDTQYF. The chain has TRBV7-9 and TRBJ2-3, with D unresolved. In germline, CDR1 is SEHNR, CDR2 FQNEAQ (reference sequence). This CDR3 has 12 residues.

V is TRBV7-2 and J is TRBJ2-1; TRBD2 agrees at 7 bases. CDR1 and CDR2 (germline): SGHTA, FQGNSA. The CDR3 loop spans 13 amino acids. V lost 1 base and J lost 10; bases outside the gene matches: 4. The CDR3 DNA sequence: TGTGCCAGCAGCTTAGGTCTAGCGGAAGAGCAGTTCTTC. It specifies CASSLGLAEEQFF.

This chain joins TRBV5-6 and TRBJ2-3; 8 positions agree with TRBD2. V dropped 4 bases and J dropped 2; count of bases not matched to a gene: 9. The CDR3 runs 16 residues. Germline V gene data show CDR1 as SGHDT and CDR2 as YYEEEE. The CDR3 DNA reads TGTGCCAGCAGCCCTGCACTAGCGGTCCTCACAGATACGCAGTATTTT. Residues: CASSPALAVLTDTQYF. The full variable domain, in which reference TRBV5-6 and TRBJ2-3 provide the parts outside the CDR3, is DAGVTQSPTHLIKTRGQQVTLRCSPKSGHDTVSWYQQALGQGPQFIFQYYEEEERQRGNFPDRFSGHQFPNYSSELNVNALLLGDSALYLCASSPALAVLTDTQYFGPGTRLTVL.

This clone came up a few times. The chain recombines TRBV28 with TRBJ1-1; D not resolved. The CDR3 loop spans 12 amino acids. The ends were cut back, 8 bases at V and 3 bases at J, with 10 bases in the middle. CDR1 is MDHEN, CDR2 SYDVKM, per germline. In nucleotides, the CDR3 is TGTGCCAGCTCAGCGGGATACACTGAAGCTTTCTTT. The encoded protein is CASSAGYTEAFF.

The chain has TRBV5-1 and TRBJ2-1, with TRBD1 matching over 7 bases. Germline loops: CDR1 SGHRS, CDR2 YFSETQ. V trimming: 5 bases; J trimming: 5 bases; junction bases outside the gene matches: 4. The CDR3 spans 13 residues. CDR3 sequence reads: CASSSGQNNEQFF. CDR3 in DNA: TGCGCCAGCAGTTCGGGACAGAACAATGAGCAGTTCTTC.

This chain joins TRBV12-5 and TRBJ2-3; the D is unclear. Per the germline V gene, CDR1 is LGHNT and CDR2 is FRNRAP. V shed 1 base and J shed 5 bases, with 7 bases lying between them. The CDR3 consists of 13 residues. CDR3 sequence reads: CASGLGSVDTQYF. The DNA of the CDR3 is TGTGCTAGTGGTTTGGGATCAGTAGATACGCAGTATTTT. The full variable domain, rest sourced from reference TRBV12-5 and TRBJ2-3, is DARVTQTPRHKVTEMGQEVTMRCQPILGHNTVFWYRQTMMQGLELLAYFRNRAPLDDSGMPKDRFSAEMPDATLATLKIQPSEPRDSAVYFCASGLGSVDTQYFGPGTRLTVL.